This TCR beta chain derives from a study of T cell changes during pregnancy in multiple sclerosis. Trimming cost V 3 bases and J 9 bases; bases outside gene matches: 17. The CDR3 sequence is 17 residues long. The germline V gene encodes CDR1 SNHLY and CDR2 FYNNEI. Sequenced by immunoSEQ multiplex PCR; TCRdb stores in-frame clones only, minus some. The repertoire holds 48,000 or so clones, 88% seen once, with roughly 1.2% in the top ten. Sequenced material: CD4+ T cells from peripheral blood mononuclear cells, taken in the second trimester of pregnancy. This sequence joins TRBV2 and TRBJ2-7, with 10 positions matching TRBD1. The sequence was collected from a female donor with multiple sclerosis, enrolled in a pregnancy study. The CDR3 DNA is TGTGCCAGCAGTGAGGGAGGCCTCCGGGACAGGGGTTGGGGGCAGTACTTC. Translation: CASSEGGLRDRGWGQYF.